The 18 T cell receptor beta chains given below trace back to one sample, sequenced in a study of identical twins. TCRdb passed the 5' RACE reads through MiXCR, listing each CDR3 protein once. The sample shows 690,000 or so distinct CDR3 sequences, approximately 6.1% of them seen only once. The specimen sequenced was naive T cells sorted from blood. These TCRs come from a man aged 18 to 30 in good health.

This clonotype has more than one count but fewer than ten. The chain carries TRBV3-1 and TRBJ2-1; 13 bases fit TRBD2. This CDR3 comprises 15 residues. Germline CDR1 is LGHDT and CDR2 is YNNKEL (reference sequence). Trimming cost V 1 base and J 8 bases; bases outside gene matches: 2. For the CDR3, the DNA is TGTGCCAGCAGCCAAGTGGGGACTAGCGGGGATGAGCAGTTCTTC. It is translated as CASSQVGTSGDEQFF.

This clonotype was seen many times. The chain employs TRBV20-1 and TRBJ2-1, with D perhaps matching TRBD2 (6 bases). V lost 2 bases, J lost 4 bases, and 21 bases lay in between. The CDR3 length is 17 residues. The germline V gene has CDR1 DFQATT and CDR2 SNEGSKA (reference sequence). CDR3 sequence (DNA): TGCAGTGCTAGATTTGGATTATCGGGGGAAGTTTACAATGAGCAGTTCTTC. Protein sequence: CSARFGLSGEVYNEQFF.

In its sample, this clonotype was seen many times. The J gene is TRBJ1-2, the V gene TRBV12-3 or TRBV12-4, with D possibly matching TRBD1 (5 bases). V lost 7 bases, J lost 8 bases, and 26 bases lay in between. This CDR3 contains 16 residues. CDR3: CASTLNWVRESKGYTF. The CDR3 bases are TGTGCCAGCACTCTCAATTGGGTCAGGGAATCGAAAGGCTACACCTTC.

This clonotype was picked up a small number of times. The V gene is TRBV20-1, the J gene TRBJ2-3; 9 positions agree with TRBD1. CDR3 length: 15 amino acids. Germline CDR1 reads DFQATT; CDR2 reads SNEGSKA (reference sequence). The trim removed 0 bases at V and 4 bases at J, leaving 5 bases unmatched. CDR3 residues: CSARDMDRGPDTQYF. The CDR3, as DNA: TGCAGTGCTAGAGATATGGACAGGGGTCCAGATACGCAGTATTTT.

The chain is built from TRBV6-1 and TRBJ2-1; D uncertain. V lost 0 bases, J lost 6 bases, and 12 bases lay in between. There are 15 residues in the CDR3. CDR1 is MNHNS, CDR2 SASEGT, per germline. In nucleotides, the CDR3 is TGTGCCAGCAGTGAAGCTTCTCCCGGCATCAATGAGCAGTTCTTC. Encoded protein: CASSEASPGINEQFF.

This clonotype was detected a few times. The chain uses TRBV10-2 and TRBJ2-1, with 7 bases matching TRBD2. Germline assignment: CDR1 WSHSY and CDR2 SAAADI. This CDR3 has 15 amino acids. With V trimmed by 8 bases and J by 2 bases, 9 bases remained unmatched. The CDR3 bases are TGCGCCAGCTTGGGGGAGGGCGGGACCTACAATGAGCAGTTCTTC. Encoded protein: CASLGEGGTYNEQFF.

This clonotype has a count of ten or more. The chain joins TRBV6-5 to TRBJ2-3; D is unresolved. V lost 2 bases and J lost 1, with 4 bases in between. This CDR3 contains 13 residues. The germline V gene encodes CDR1 MNHEY and CDR2 SVGAGI. The CDR3 sequence is CASSYMGTDTQYF. The CDR3 DNA sequence: TGTGCCAGCAGTTACATGGGCACAGATACGCAGTATTTT.

This clonotype showed up many times. V and J are TRBV15 and TRBJ2-1; 7 positions match TRBD2. The CDR3 sequence is 17 residues long. The trim removed 1 base at V and 5 bases at J, leaving 11 bases unmatched. Looked up from germline, CDR1 is LNHNV and CDR2 is YYDKDF (reference sequence). The CDR3 DNA sequence: TGTGCCACCAGCAGAGTCGTGACTAGCAAGTCCCACAATGAGCAGTTCTTC. Translated: CATSRVVTSKSHNEQFF. Variable domain in full (rest from reference TRBV15 and TRBJ2-1): DAMVIQNPRYQVTQFGKPVTLSCSQTLNHNVMYWYQQKSSQAPKLLFHYYDKDFNNEADTPDNFQSRRPNTSFCFLDIRSPGLGDTAMYLCATSRVVTSKSHNEQFFGPGTRLTVL.

The sample holds many counts of this clonotype. This rearrangement joins TRBV28 to TRBJ2-1; maybe TRBD1 (5 bases). Trimming removed 5 bases at V and 6 bases at J, with 14 bases between. Germline-derived CDR1 and CDR2 are MDHEN and SYDVKM. The length of the CDR3 is 14 residues. CDR3 amino acids: CASSVLGESNEQFF. CDR3 nucleotide sequence: TGTGCCAGCAGTGTCTTAGGGGAAAGCAATGAGCAGTTCTTC.

This clonotype was detected ten times or more. V is TRBV5-1 and J is TRBJ2-7, with D unclear. CDR1 and CDR2 (germline): SGHRS, YFSETQ. This CDR3 has 14 residues. V was trimmed by 0 bases and J by 1 base, leaving 8 bases between them. DNA of the CDR3: TGCGCCAGCAGCTTGGGTGTAGGTTCCTACGAGCAGTACTTC. Amino acids: CASSLGVGSYEQYF.

This clonotype was seen many times. The CDR3 protein is CASSSFTENTEAFF. The CDR3 DNA reads TGCGCCAGCAGCTCCTTTACAGAAAACACTGAAGCTTTCTTT. The gene calls are TRBV5-1 and TRBJ1-1; no clear D gene. The CDR3 is 14 residues long. With 3 bases removed from V and 2 bases from J, the gap between germline ends came to 11 bases. Germline CDR1 SGHRS, CDR2 YFSETQ.

The sample holds a few counts of this clonotype. The V call is TRBV7-8, the J call TRBJ2-4; D might be TRBD1 or TRBD2, each matching 5 bases. The CDR3 length is 14 residues. The V gene's germline CDR1 is SGHVS and CDR2 FQNEAQ. The ends were cut back, 4 bases at V and 11 bases at J, with 18 bases in the middle. CDR3 in DNA: TGTGCCAGCAGCTCCCTCACCGGGACCAGTGTTCAGTACTTC. The encoded protein is CASSSLTGTSVQYF.

The V gene is TRBV7-8, the J gene TRBJ2-4; 8 positions match TRBD2. The CDR3 runs to 18 residues. V was clipped by 4 bases and J by 0 bases; unmatched bases: 11. Germline values: CDR1 SGHVS, CDR2 FQNEAQ. For the CDR3, the DNA is TGTGCCAGCAGCTCCACCCGGGGGGGCGCTCTAGCCAAAAACATTCAGTACTTC. This translates into CASSSTRGGALAKNIQYF.

The sample holds many counts of this clonotype. The chain joins TRBV20-1 to TRBJ2-2; no firm D call. The CDR3 spans 16 residues. V was trimmed by 0 bases and J by 5 bases, leaving 16 bases between them. Germline V CDR1 and CDR2: DFQATT, SNEGSKA (reference sequence). CDR3 sequence: CSAREERKGLTGELFF. Written as DNA, the CDR3 is TGCAGTGCTAGAGAAGAGAGAAAGGGCCTAACCGGGGAGCTGTTTTTT.

In this sample, this clonotype turned up many times. The V call is TRBV27, the J call TRBJ2-1, with a tentative D call TRBD2 (5 bases). Trimming removed 5 bases from V and 6 bases from J, with 11 bases in between. Germline V lookup: CDR1 MNHEY, CDR2 SMNVEV (reference sequence). This CDR3 is built from 13 residues. The CDR3, as DNA: TGTGCCAGCAGTATCCGGACTTCCAATGAGCAGTTCTTC. Protein product: CASSIRTSNEQFF.

This clonotype occurred many times. The V gene is TRBV6-2 or TRBV6-3, the J gene TRBJ2-3; the match to TRBD2 covers 10 bases. Trimming cost V 2 bases and J 3 bases; bases outside gene matches: 5. This CDR3 comprises 16 residues. Germline V CDR1 and CDR2: MNHEY, SVGEGT. As DNA, the CDR3 is TGTGCCAGCAGTTACCCTAGCGGGAGTGGGACAGATACGCAGTATTTT. Translation gives CASSYPSGSGTDTQYF.

This clonotype came up many times. The chain is built from TRBV4-1 and TRBJ1-1; D gene uncertain. Trimming removed 2 bases from V and 1 base from J, with 8 bases in between. Germline values: CDR1 MGHRA, CDR2 YSYEKL. The CDR3 consists of 14 residues. CDR3 nucleotide sequence: TGCGCCAGCAGCCAATGGCTAGGGAACACTGAAGCTTTCTTT. Its translation is CASSQWLGNTEAFF.

This clonotype has a handful of counts. The CDR3 DNA is TGTGCCAGCAGCCAAGCGGGACAGGGGACCGGGGAGCTGTTTTTT. Its translation is CASSQAGQGTGELFF. The chain joins TRBV3-1 to TRBJ2-2; 10 nucleotides agree with TRBD1. Germline CDR1 is LGHDT and CDR2 is YNNKEL (reference sequence). Trimming removed 1 base from V and 5 bases from J; junction bases left unmatched: 1. This CDR3 comprises 15 residues.